Each of the 26 T cell receptor beta chains below was sequenced from the same sample in a study of T-cell reconstitution after alpha-beta-depleted transplantation in children. Library preparation (for TCRbeta) was performed with unique molecular identifiers. TCRdb re-derived calls from the PCR reads in MiXCR, one entry per CDR3 protein. Among some 640,000 distinct CDR3 sequences listed, 16% were seen once. The sample here was PBMCs from the stem cell graft donor, taken from the stem cell graft. All receptors derive from a human donor who donated a stem cell graft to a child with acute myeloid leukemia.

This clonotype was seen a few times. The genes are TRBV7-9 and TRBJ1-1; D might be TRBD1 (5 bases). The germline CDR1 and CDR2 sequences are SEHNR and FQNEAQ (reference sequence). Trimming shortened V by 11 bases and J by 3 bases, and 16 bases separated the two germline ends. The CDR3 sequence is 13 residues long. CDR3 residues: CAGEGQGDTEAFF. The CDR3 nucleotides read TGTGCCGGGGAGGGGCAGGGCGACACTGAAGCTTTCTTT.

This clonotype showed up many times. The rearrangement links TRBV5-1 to TRBJ2-1; D perhaps matches TRBD2 (7 bases). The germline V and J ends were trimmed by 7 bases and 4 bases, with 18 bases remaining between them. CDR3 size: 15 residues. Germline V lookup: CDR1 SGHRS, CDR2 YFSETQ. CDR3 DNA sequence: TGCGCCAGCTCTAGCGGCGGGGGCCCTTACAATGAGCAGTTCTTC. Its translation is CASSSGGGPYNEQFF.

The chain couples TRBV12-3 or TRBV12-4 to TRBJ2-3; 9 bases align to TRBD2. The CDR3 length is 15 residues. The trim removed 5 bases at V and 6 bases at J, leaving 9 bases unmatched. This CDR3 is CASSPSASGEDTQYF. DNA for the CDR3: TGTGCCAGCAGTCCCTCGGCTAGCGGGGAGGATACGCAGTATTTT.

V and J are TRBV7-9 and TRBJ2-1; D tentatively reads TRBD1 or TRBD2 (6 bases each). The CDR3 is 12 amino acids. The V gene lost 2 bases and the J gene lost 10 bases, with 9 bases spanning the gap. Per germline, CDR1 SEHNR and CDR2 FQNEAQ (reference sequence). CDR3 protein: CASSLTGAEQFF. The CDR3 DNA follows: TGTGCCAGCAGCTTAACGGGGGCGGAGCAGTTCTTC.

The rearrangement joins TRBV12-3 or TRBV12-4 to TRBJ2-6, with D perhaps TRBD1 (5 bases). V was pared by 8 bases and J by 0 bases, with 14 bases between. The CDR3 has 16 residues. CDR3 in amino acids: CASGERRGSGANVLTF. CDR3 coding DNA: TGTGCCAGCGGGGAAAGAAGGGGCTCTGGGGCCAACGTCCTGACTTTC.

The rearrangement links TRBV29-1 to TRBJ2-3, with D perhaps TRBD1 or TRBD2 (5 bases each). Germline CDR1 is SQVTM and CDR2 is ANQGSEA. The CDR3 has 12 residues. The V end was cut by 7 bases, the J end by 7 bases, with 15 bases between. CDR3 sequence: CSDGTVANTQYF. The CDR3 DNA reads TGCAGCGACGGGACGGTGGCAAATACGCAGTATTTT.

This clonotype was recorded at least ten times. The chain employs TRBV12-3 or TRBV12-4 and TRBJ1-1; TRBD1 matches 7 bases. After removal of 4 bases from V and 1 base from J, the junction contained 6 bases not matched to a gene. This CDR3 has 15 amino acids. The CDR3 region has the DNA TGTGCCAGCAGTTCCCGACAGGGCAAGAACACTGAAGCTTTCTTT. This gives the protein CASSSRQGKNTEAFF.

This clonotype has just a few counts. The V and J genes are TRBV5-1 and TRBJ2-4; D gene uncertain. The ends were cut back, 4 bases at V and 0 bases at J, with 11 bases in the middle. Per the germline V gene, CDR1 is SGHRS and CDR2 is YFSETQ. The CDR3 is 15 residues long. The CDR3 protein is CASSNPIVAKNIQYF. The CDR3 DNA follows: TGCGCCAGCAGCAACCCAATCGTAGCCAAAAACATTCAGTACTTC. Combining the CDR3 with reference TRBV5-1 and TRBJ2-4 gives the whole variable domain KAGVTQTPRYLIKTRGQQVTLSCSPISGHRSVSWYQQTPGQGLQFLFEYFSETQRNKGNFPGRFSGRQFSNSRSEMNVSTLELGDSALYLCASSNPIVAKNIQYFGAGTRLSVL.

This clonotype occurred many times. The CDR3 loop is CASSWMVFYEQYV. The CDR3 DNA reads as TGTGCCAGCAGTTGGATGGTCTTCTACGAGCAGTACGTC. V and J are TRBV12-3 or TRBV12-4 and TRBJ2-7; D not certain. The V gene lost 4 bases and the J gene lost 3 bases, with 10 bases spanning the gap. CDR3 length equals 13 residues.

There are many counts of this clonotype. The chain couples TRBV29-1 to TRBJ2-1, with D possibly TRBD1 on 6 matching bases. Germline V gene lookup returns CDR1 SQVTM and CDR2 ANQGSEA. Trimming removed 4 bases from V and 9 bases from J, with 10 bases in between. The CDR3 totals 11 residues. The CDR3 bases are TGCAGCGTTGGGGCAGGGGTTGAGCAGTTCTTC. This codes for CSVGAGVEQFF.

This clonotype was counted at least ten times. CDR3 sequence (DNA): TGTGCCAGCAGCTCCTATCCCCCACAGGGGGGCTACGAGCAGTACTTC. Amino acid sequence: CASSSYPPQGGYEQYF. The chain joins TRBV5-5 to TRBJ2-7, with 8 nucleotides matching TRBD1. CDR1 and CDR2 from the germline V gene are SGHKS and YYEKEE (reference sequence). The CDR3 has 16 residues. Germline trimming cut 3 bases from V and 3 bases from J; bases unmatched to any gene: 11.

The chain combines TRBV9 with TRBJ2-1; tentatively, D is TRBD1 (6 bases). The V and J ends lost 4 bases and 6 bases respectively, with 17 bases between them. CDR3 length: 15 residues. Germline V gene data show CDR1 as SGDLS and CDR2 as YYNGEE. The CDR3 is CASSPRRDTFNEQFF. Here the CDR3 DNA reads TGTGCCAGCAGCCCCCGCCGGGACACCTTCAATGAGCAGTTCTTC.

The chain employs TRBV6-1 and TRBJ1-1, with unresolved D. This CDR3 is 15 amino acids long. CDR1 is MNHNS, CDR2 SASEGT, per germline. V shed 6 bases and J shed 3 bases, with 17 bases lying between them. The CDR3 DNA is TGTGCCAGCAGACAACGTCCTACAGCTCACACTGAAGCTTTCTTT. The encoded protein is CASRQRPTAHTEAFF.

Ten or more counts support this clonotype. V usage is TRBV5-1 and J usage is TRBJ2-1, with TRBD1 matching 8 bases. Germline V gene sequence: CDR1 SGHRS, CDR2 YFSETQ. The CDR3 is 15 residues long. The V and J ends lost 4 bases and 0 bases, in that order; junction bases with no gene match: 3. CDR3 bases: TGCGCCAGCAGCCCTGGACAGGGCTCCTACAATGAGCAGTTCTTC. This encodes CASSPGQGSYNEQFF.

This clonotype was counted only a few times. The V call is TRBV27, the J call TRBJ1-4; no definite D call. Germline V gene lookup returns CDR1 MNHEY and CDR2 SMNVEV (reference sequence). The CDR3 has 13 residues. Trimming shortened V by 4 bases and J by 7 bases, and 10 bases separated the two germline ends. CDR3 loop: CASSSNLREKLFF. The CDR3 nucleotides are TGTGCCAGCAGTTCGAACCTGCGTGAAAAACTGTTTTTT.

V is TRBV5-1 and J is TRBJ2-2; no reliable D call. Between the trimmed V and J ends, which lost 4 bases and 4 bases, there was a span of 11 bases. CDR3 length: 14 amino acids. Germline V CDR1 and CDR2: SGHRS, YFSETQ. CDR3 coding DNA: TGCGCCAGCAGCGTCGTCGGGTCCACCGGGGAGCTGTTTTTT. Protein sequence: CASSVVGSTGELFF. The variable domain in full, with the rest retrieved from reference TRBV5-1 and TRBJ2-2, is KAGVTQTPRYLIKTRGQQVTLSCSPISGHRSVSWYQQTPGQGLQFLFEYFSETQRNKGNFPGRFSGRQFSNSRSEMNVSTLELGDSALYLCASSVVGSTGELFFGEGSRLTVL.

This rearrangement joins TRBV6-2 or TRBV6-3 to TRBJ2-5; D remains unclear. This CDR3 contains 15 residues. Germline CDR1 MNHEY, CDR2 SVGEGT. The V gene lost 4 bases and the J gene lost 1 base, with 13 bases spanning the gap. The CDR3 DNA reads as TGTGCCAGCAGTTTTCGGCAGTCTACCCAAGAGACCCAGTACTTC. Translation gives CASSFRQSTQETQYF.

This clonotype has more than one count but fewer than ten. J is TRBJ2-1 and V is TRBV5-5; maybe TRBD1 (5 bases). This CDR3 region has 13 residues. Germline lookup yields CDR1 SGHKS and CDR2 YYEKEE (reference sequence). V was shortened by 5 bases and J by 6 bases, with 12 bases between the two germline ends. The CDR3 bases are TGTGCCAGCAGATATACAGGCCGCAATGAGCAGTTCTTC. Translation gives CASRYTGRNEQFF.

This clonotype was observed a handful of times. V usage is TRBV12-2 and J usage is TRBJ1-2. TRBV12-2 is given as a pseudogene. CDR3 length: 12 amino acids. In nucleotides, the CDR3 is TGTGCAAGTCGCTTAGGAACACCGGGCTACACCTTC. Translation: CASRLGTPGYTF.

The V gene is TRBV5-1, the J gene TRBJ2-7, with 7 bases that match TRBD1. V trimming: 4 bases; J trimming: 0 bases; junction bases outside the gene matches: 7. In germline, CDR1 is SGHRS, CDR2 YFSETQ. The CDR3 is made up of 15 amino acids. The CDR3 nucleotides read TGCGCCAGCAGCAAGGGACAGCTACTCTCCTACGAGCAGTACTTC. Translating gives CASSKGQLLSYEQYF. Full variable domain (outside the CDR3, taken from reference TRBV5-1 and TRBJ2-7): KAGVTQTPRYLIKTRGQQVTLSCSPISGHRSVSWYQQTPGQGLQFLFEYFSETQRNKGNFPGRFSGRQFSNSRSEMNVSTLELGDSALYLCASSKGQLLSYEQYFGPGTRLTVT.

The rearrangement links TRBV20-1 to TRBJ1-1; possible D gene TRBD1, 6 bases. The CDR3 has 14 residues. Trimming left V 3 bases short and J 1 base short, with 12 bases between. Germline lookup yields CDR1 DFQATT and CDR2 SNEGSKA (reference sequence). The CDR3 protein is CSASLQGPNTEAFF. Here the CDR3 DNA reads TGCAGTGCTAGCCTACAGGGTCCGAACACTGAAGCTTTCTTT.

In its sample, this clonotype was seen a few times. This chain links TRBV20-1 with TRBJ2-3, with 11 nucleotides matching TRBD2. V lost 1 base and J lost 3; bases outside the gene matches: 6. The CDR3 is 16 residues long. Germline-derived CDR1 and CDR2 are DFQATT and SNEGSKA (reference sequence). CDR3 coding DNA: TGCAGTGCTAGAGGGGCTAGCGGGGGGCTTACAGATACGCAGTATTTT. Residues: CSARGASGGLTDTQYF.

This clonotype was detected only once. The rearrangement joins TRBV6-5 to TRBJ2-2; TRBD2 matches 11 bases. The J segment lost 5 bases and the V segment lost 2 bases, leaving 7 bases of the junction unmatched. From germline, CDR1 is MNHEY and CDR2 SVGAGI. This CDR3 has 17 residues. The CDR3 coding sequence is TGTGCCAGCAGTTACGGTCTAGCGGGGGGTTTAACCGGGGAGCTGTTTTTT. It codes for CASSYGLAGGLTGELFF.

The rearrangement uses TRBV6-1 and TRBJ1-1; D remains ambiguous. The CDR3 contains 17 residues. The germline V gene has CDR1 MNHNS and CDR2 SASEGT. V was pared by 8 bases and J by 0 bases, with 22 bases between. The CDR3 reads CASSTRRFDAVNTEAFF. The CDR3, as DNA: TGTGCCAGCTCCACCAGGAGGTTCGACGCCGTGAACACTGAAGCTTTCTTT.

Ten or more counts support this clonotype. This rearrangement joins TRBV28 to TRBJ2-7, with TRBD1 identical over 10 bases. The germline V gene has CDR1 MDHEN and CDR2 SYDVKM. This CDR3 spans 12 amino acids. V was clipped by 8 bases and J by 6 bases; unmatched bases: 4. CDR3 sequence: CASEGTGAEQYF. CDR3 nucleotide sequence: TGTGCCAGCGAGGGGACAGGGGCCGAGCAGTACTTC.

This clonotype has just a few counts. The chain carries TRBV30 and TRBJ2-7; tentative D call: TRBD1 (5 bases). Trimming pared 3 bases from V and 3 bases from J, leaving 6 bases between. Germline CDR1 GTSNPN, CDR2 SVGIG (reference sequence). CDR3 length equals 11 residues. Written as DNA, the CDR3 is TGTGCCTGGAGCAGGGACTACGAGCAGTACTTC. Protein product: CAWSRDYEQYF.